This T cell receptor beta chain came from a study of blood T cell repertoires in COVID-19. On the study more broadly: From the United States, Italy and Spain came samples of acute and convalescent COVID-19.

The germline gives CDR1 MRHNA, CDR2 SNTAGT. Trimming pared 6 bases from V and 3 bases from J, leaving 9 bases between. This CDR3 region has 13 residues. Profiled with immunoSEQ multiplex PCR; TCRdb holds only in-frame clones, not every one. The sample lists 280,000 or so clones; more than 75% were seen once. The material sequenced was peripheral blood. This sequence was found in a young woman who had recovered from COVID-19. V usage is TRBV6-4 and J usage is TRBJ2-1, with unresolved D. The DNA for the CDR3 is TGTGCCAGCAGCGAGCAAGACTACAATGAGCAGTTCTTC. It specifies CASSEQDYNEQFF.